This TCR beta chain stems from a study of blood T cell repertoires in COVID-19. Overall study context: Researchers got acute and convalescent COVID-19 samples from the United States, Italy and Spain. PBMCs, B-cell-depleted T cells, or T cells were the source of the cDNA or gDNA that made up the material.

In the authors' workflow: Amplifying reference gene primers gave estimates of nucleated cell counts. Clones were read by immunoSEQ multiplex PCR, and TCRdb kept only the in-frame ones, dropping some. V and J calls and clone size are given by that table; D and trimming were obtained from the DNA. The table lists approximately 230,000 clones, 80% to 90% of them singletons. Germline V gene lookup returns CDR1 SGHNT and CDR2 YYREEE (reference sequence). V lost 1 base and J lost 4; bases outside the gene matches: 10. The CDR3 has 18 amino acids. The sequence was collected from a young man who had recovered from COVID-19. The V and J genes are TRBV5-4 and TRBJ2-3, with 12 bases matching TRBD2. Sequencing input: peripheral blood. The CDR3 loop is CASSLTLTSGGVADTQYF. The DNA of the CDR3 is TGTGCCAGCAGCTTGACCTTGACTAGCGGGGGTGTAGCAGATACGCAGTATTTT.